The sequence of this TCR beta chain was determined in a study of OX40 agonist ivuxolimab in advanced cancers. Generated by immunoSEQ multiplex PCR, the TCRdb table keeps only in-frame clones and is missing some. The table lists 65,000 to 90,000 clones, 75% to 90% of them singletons. This clone was found once. The sequence came from an adult with an advanced solid tumor such as melanoma, head and neck, liver or kidney cancer. This sample comprised CD4+ or CD8+ T cells sorted from blood, obtained in a trial of the OX40 agonist ivuxolimab.

CDR3 coding DNA: TGTGCCAGCAGTCCCCTCGAGAGGAATGGCTACACCTTC. This encodes CASSPLERNGYTF. The chain combines TRBV28 with TRBJ1-2; D not certain. CDR1 MDHEN and CDR2 SYDVKM come from the germline V gene. Trimming removed 5 bases at V and 6 bases at J, with 13 bases between. This CDR3 has 13 amino acids.